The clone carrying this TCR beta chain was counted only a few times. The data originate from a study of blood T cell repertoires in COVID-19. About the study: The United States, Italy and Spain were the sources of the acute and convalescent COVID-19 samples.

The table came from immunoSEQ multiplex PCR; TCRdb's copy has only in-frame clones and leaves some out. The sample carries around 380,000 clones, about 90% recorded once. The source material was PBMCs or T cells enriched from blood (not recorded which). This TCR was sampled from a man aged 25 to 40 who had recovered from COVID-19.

The CDR3 sequence: CATSGGMGQPQHF. The CDR3, as DNA: TGTGCCACCTCTGGAGGGATGGGTCAGCCCCAGCATTTT. The rearrangement uses TRBV10-3 and TRBJ1-5; the D is unclear. The germline V gene has CDR1 ENHRY and CDR2 SYGVKD. The CDR3 has 13 amino acids. Trimming shortened V by 10 bases and J by 6 bases, and 16 bases separated the two germline ends.